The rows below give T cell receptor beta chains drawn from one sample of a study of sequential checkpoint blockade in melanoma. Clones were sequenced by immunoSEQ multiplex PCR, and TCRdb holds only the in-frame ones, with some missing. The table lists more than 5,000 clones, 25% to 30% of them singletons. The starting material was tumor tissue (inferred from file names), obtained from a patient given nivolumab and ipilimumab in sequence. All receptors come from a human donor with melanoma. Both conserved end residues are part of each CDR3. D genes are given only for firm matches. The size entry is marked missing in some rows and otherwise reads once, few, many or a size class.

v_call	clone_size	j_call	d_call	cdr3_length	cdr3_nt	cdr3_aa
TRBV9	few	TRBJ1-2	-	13	TGTGCCAGCAGCCCGGGTTTTGATCCTGGCTACACCTTC	CASSPGFDPGYTF
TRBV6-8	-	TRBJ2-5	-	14	TGTGCCAGCAGTTACTTACAGGACCCTCCGACCCAGTACTTC	CASSYLQDPPTQYF
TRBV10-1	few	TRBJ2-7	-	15	TGCGCCAGCAGTGAAGGGGGGGCCAGCGGATTGAGGCAGTACTTC	CASSEGGASGLRQYF
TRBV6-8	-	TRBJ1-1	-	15	TGTGCCAGCAGTTACTCGATCGGGGGACGGACTGAAGCTTTCTTT	CASSYSIGGRTEAFF
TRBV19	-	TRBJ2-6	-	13	TGTGCCAGTAGGTCCTTTGGGGCCAACGTCCTGACTTTC	CASRSFGANVLTF
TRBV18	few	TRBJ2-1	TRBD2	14	TGTGCCAGCTCACCACAAGCGGGGGACAATGAGCAGTTCTTC	CASSPQAGDNEQFF
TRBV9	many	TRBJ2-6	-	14	TGTGCCAGTCAAGATTTCTCTGGGGCCAACGTCCTGACTTTC	CASQDFSGANVLTF
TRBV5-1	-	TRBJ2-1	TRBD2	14	TGCGCCAGCAGCCTAGCGGGCGAGTACAATGAGCAGTTCTTC	CASSLAGEYNEQFF
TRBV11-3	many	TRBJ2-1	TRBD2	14	TGTGCCAGCAGCTTGGGCGGGAGTGACAATGAGCAGTTCTTC	CASSLGGSDNEQFF
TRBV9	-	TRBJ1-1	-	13	TGTGCCAGCAGCGTTGCGGGGATAACTGAAGCTTTCTTT	CASSVAGITEAFF
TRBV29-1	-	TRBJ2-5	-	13	TGCAGCGGGGTAGGGACCGCGAGTGGGACCCAGTACTTC	CSGVGTASGTQYF
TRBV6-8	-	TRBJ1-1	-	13	TGTGCCAGCAGCGCCGAAATGAACACTGAAGCTTTCTTT	CASSAEMNTEAFF
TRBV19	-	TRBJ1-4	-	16	TGTGCCAGTAGCCCGGGACCTTCTAAAGCTAGCGAAAAACTGTTTTTT	CASSPGPSKASEKLFF
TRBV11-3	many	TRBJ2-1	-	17	TGTGCCAGCAGCTTAGGGGTAGATCCCCTCTCCTACAATGAGCAGTTCTTC	CASSLGVDPLSYNEQFF
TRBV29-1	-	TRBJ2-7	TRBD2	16	TGCAGCGTTGGGGGACTAGCGGGAGGGCCCTCAGGGGAGCAGTACTTC	CSVGGLAGGPSGEQYF
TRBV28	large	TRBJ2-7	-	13	TGTGCCAGCAGTCCAGGGTATGGGTACGAGCAGTACTTC	CASSPGYGYEQYF
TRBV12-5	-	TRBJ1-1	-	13	TGTGCCAGCAACGGCGGATTGAACACTGAAGCTTTCTTT	CASNGGLNTEAFF
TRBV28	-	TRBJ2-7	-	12	TGTGCCAGCAGTTTAGGCAACTACGAGCAGTACTTC	CASSLGNYEQYF
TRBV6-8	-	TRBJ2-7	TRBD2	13	TGTGCCAGCAGTAGAACGGGGGGGGTCGAGCAGTACTTC	CASSRTGGVEQYF
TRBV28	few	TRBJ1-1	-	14	TGTGCCAGCAGTCGACGGCTCAGGGGCACTGAAGCTTTCTTT	CASSRRLRGTEAFF
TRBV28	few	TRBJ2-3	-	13	TGTGCCAGCACCCTTAGCGGCACAGATACGCAGTATTTT	CASTLSGTDTQYF
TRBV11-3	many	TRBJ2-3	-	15	TGTGCCAGCAGCTTAAGTGCGCTAGCCGGTGATACGCAGTATTTT	CASSLSALAGDTQYF
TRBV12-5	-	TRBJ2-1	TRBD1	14	TGTGCTAGTGGCCCGGGACAGGGGAACAATGAGCAGTTCTTC	CASGPGQGNNEQFF
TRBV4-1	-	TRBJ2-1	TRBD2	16	TGCGCCAGCAGCCAAGATGCAGGTAGCGGGAGCAATGAGCAGTTCTTC	CASSQDAGSGSNEQFF
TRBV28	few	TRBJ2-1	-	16	TGTGCCAGCAGTTTAAGAGGGGCCGCGCTATACAATGAGCAGTTCTTC	CASSLRGAALYNEQFF
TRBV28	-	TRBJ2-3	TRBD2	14	TGTGCCAGCACGGGGGGGGCGGTAACAGATACGCAGTATTTT	CASTGGAVTDTQYF
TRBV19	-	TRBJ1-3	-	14	TGTGCCAGTAGTATGGGACCTCCTGGAAACACCATATATTTT	CASSMGPPGNTIYF
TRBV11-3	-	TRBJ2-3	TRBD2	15	TGTGCCAGCAGATATAGCGGGAAGCGCACAGATACGCAGTATTTT	CASRYSGKRTDTQYF
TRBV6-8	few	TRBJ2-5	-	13	TGTGCCAGCAGTTATGTATACCAAGAGACCCAGTACTTC	CASSYVYQETQYF
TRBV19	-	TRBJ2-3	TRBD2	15	TGTGCCAGTACGGAAGCGGGGTGGGCCACAGATACGCAGTATTTT	CASTEAGWATDTQYF
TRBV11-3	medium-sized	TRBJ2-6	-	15	TGTGCCAGCAGCTTAAGGAGCTCTGGGGCCAACGTCCTGACTTTC	CASSLRSSGANVLTF
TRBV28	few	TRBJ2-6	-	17	TGTGCCAGCAGTCAATGGACAGCTAGCTCTGGGGCCAACGTCCTGACTTTC	CASSQWTASSGANVLTF
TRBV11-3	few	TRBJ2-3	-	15	TGTGCCAGCAGCCTGTGGCCTAAAGGCACAGATACGCAGTATTTT	CASSLWPKGTDTQYF
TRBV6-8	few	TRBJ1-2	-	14	TGTGCCAGCAGTTACTCGGGGGATTCGCGGGGCTACACCTTC	CASSYSGDSRGYTF
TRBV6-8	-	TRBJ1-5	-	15	TGTGCCATCAGTGTTGCACCCGGCGACGATCAGCCCCAGCATTTT	CAISVAPGDDQPQHF
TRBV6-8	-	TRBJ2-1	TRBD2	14	TGTGCCAGCAGAGTAGCGGGAGGTTACAATGAGCAGTTCTTC	CASRVAGGYNEQFF
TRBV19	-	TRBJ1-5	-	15	TGTGCCAGTAAATGGAGTTCCTCGAGCAATCAGCCCCAGCATTTT	CASKWSSSSNQPQHF
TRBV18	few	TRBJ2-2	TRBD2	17	TGTGCCAGCTCAAGAACTCTAGCGGGAGTGGTCACCGGGGAGCTGTTTTTT	CASSRTLAGVVTGELFF
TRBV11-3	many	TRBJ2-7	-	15	TGTGCCAGCAGCCAAGGATTAGAATTTACCTACGAGCAGTACTTC	CASSQGLEFTYEQYF
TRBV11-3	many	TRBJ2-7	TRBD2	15	TGTGCCAGCAGCTCAACCGGGACTAGCGTGTACGAGCAGTACTTC	CASSSTGTSVYEQYF
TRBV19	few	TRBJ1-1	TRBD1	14	TGTGCCAGTAGTACCCACAGGGGTGTCACTGAAGCTTTCTTT	CASSTHRGVTEAFF
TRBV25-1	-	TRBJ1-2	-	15	TGTGCCAGCAGTGGTGGCGACAGCGCCTACTATGGCTACACCTTC	CASSGGDSAYYGYTF
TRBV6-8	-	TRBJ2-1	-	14	TGTGCCAGCAGTTACTCGCGGCTAGTCACGGAGCAGTTCTTC	CASSYSRLVTEQFF
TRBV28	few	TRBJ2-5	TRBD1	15	TGTGCCAGCAGTGCAGCCGGGACAGTTAGAGAGACCCAGTACTTC	CASSAAGTVRETQYF
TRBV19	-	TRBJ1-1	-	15	TGTGCCAGTAGTAGAACTCGACAGATCCCCACTGAAGCTTTCTTT	CASSRTRQIPTEAFF
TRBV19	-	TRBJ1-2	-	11	TGTGCCAGTAGTCTCGCCTATGGCTACACCTTC	CASSLAYGYTF
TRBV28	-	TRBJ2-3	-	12	TGTGCCAGCAGTTTGACCCAGGATACGCAGTATTTT	CASSLTQDTQYF
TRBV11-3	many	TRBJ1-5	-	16	TGTGCCAGCAGCTTTGGGGGCAGGGGAAGCAATCAGCCCCAGCATTTT	CASSFGGRGSNQPQHF
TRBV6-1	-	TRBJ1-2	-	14	TGTGCCAGCAGTGAAGTAGGGGGGCGGCATGGCTACACCTTC	CASSEVGGRHGYTF